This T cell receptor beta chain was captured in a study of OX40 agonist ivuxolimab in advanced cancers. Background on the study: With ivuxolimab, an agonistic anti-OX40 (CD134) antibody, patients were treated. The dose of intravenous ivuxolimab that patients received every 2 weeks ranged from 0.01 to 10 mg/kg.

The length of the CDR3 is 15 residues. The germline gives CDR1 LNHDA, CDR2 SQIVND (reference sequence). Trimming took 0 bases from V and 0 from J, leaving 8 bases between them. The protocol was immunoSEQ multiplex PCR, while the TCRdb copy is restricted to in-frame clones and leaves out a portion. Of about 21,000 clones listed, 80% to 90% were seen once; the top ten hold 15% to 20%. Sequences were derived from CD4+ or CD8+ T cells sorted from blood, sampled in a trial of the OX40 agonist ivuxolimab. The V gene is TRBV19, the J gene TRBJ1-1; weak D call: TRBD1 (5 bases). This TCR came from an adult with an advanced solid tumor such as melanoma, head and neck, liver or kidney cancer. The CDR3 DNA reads TGTGCCAGTAGTATAGATGGGACGGTGAACACTGAAGCTTTCTTT. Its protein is CASSIDGTVNTEAFF.